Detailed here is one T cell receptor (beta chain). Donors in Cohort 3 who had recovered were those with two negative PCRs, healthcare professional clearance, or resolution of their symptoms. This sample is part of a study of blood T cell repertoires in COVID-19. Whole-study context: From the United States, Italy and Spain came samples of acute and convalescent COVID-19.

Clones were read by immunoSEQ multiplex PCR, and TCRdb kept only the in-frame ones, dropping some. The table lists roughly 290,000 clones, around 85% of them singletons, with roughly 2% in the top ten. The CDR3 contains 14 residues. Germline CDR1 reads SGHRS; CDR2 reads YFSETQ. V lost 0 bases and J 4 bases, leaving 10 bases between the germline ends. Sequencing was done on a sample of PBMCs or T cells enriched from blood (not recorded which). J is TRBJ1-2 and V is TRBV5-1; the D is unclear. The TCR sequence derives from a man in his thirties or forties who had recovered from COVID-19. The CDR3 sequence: CASSLARTSYGYTF. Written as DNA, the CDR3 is TGCGCCAGCAGCTTGGCCCGTACCAGCTATGGCTACACCTTC. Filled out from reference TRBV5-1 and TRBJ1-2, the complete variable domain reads KAGVTQTPRYLIKTRGQQVTLSCSPISGHRSVSWYQQTPGQGLQFLFEYFSETQRNKGNFPGRFSGRQFSNSRSEMNVSTLELGDSALYLCASSLARTSYGYTFGSGTRLTVV.